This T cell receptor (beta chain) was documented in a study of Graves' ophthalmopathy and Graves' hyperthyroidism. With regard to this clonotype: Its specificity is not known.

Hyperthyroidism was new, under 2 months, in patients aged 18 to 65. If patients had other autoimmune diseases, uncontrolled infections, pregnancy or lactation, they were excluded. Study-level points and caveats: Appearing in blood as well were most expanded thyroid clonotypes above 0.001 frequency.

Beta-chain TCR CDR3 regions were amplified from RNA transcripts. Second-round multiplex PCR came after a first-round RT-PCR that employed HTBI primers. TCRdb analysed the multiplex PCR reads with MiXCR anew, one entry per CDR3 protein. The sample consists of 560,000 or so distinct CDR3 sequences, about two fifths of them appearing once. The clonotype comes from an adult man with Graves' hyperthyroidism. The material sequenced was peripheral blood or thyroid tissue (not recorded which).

The CDR3 coding sequence is TGTGCCAGCAGCCGATCTCAGGGAGGAACTGGAAACACCATATATTTT. As protein: CASSRSQGGTGNTIYF. The genes are TRBV7-2 and TRBJ1-3, with D maybe TRBD1 (5 bases). This CDR3 has 16 amino acids. Germline V CDR1 and CDR2: SGHTA, FQGNSA. V was trimmed by 5 bases and J by 2 bases, leaving 16 bases between them.